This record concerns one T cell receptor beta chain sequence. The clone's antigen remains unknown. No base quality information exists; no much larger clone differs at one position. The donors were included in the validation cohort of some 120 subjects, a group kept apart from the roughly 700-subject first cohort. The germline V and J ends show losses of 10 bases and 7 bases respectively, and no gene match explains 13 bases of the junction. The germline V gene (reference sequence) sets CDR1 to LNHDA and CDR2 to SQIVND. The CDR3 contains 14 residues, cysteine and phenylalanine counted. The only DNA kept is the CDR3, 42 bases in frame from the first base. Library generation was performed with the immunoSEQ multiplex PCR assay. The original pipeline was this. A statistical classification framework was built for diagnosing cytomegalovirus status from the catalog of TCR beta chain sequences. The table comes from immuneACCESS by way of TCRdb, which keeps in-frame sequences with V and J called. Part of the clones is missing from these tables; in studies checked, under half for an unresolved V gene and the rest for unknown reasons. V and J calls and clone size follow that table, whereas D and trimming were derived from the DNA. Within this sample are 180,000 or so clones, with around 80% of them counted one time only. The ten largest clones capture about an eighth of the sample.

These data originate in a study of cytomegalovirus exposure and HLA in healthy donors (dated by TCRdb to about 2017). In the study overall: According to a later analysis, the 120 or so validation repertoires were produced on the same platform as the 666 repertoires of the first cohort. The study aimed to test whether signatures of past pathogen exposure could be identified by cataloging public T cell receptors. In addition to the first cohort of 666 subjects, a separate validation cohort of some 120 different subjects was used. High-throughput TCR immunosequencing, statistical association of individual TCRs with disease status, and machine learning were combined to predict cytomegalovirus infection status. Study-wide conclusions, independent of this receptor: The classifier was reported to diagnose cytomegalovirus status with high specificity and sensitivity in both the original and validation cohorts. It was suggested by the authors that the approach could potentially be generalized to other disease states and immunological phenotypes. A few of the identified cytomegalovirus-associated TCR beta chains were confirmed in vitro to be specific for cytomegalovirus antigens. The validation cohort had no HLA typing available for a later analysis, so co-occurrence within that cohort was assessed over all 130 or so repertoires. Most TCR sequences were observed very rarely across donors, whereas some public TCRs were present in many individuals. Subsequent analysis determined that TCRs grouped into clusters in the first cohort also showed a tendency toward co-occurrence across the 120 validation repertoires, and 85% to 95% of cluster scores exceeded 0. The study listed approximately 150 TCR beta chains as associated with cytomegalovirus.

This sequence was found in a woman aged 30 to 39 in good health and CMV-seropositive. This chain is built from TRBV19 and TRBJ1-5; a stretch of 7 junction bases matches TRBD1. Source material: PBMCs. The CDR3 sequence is CATTQGNGKQPQHF. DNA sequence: TGTGCCACTACACAGGGGAACGGGAAACAGCCCCAGCATTTT.